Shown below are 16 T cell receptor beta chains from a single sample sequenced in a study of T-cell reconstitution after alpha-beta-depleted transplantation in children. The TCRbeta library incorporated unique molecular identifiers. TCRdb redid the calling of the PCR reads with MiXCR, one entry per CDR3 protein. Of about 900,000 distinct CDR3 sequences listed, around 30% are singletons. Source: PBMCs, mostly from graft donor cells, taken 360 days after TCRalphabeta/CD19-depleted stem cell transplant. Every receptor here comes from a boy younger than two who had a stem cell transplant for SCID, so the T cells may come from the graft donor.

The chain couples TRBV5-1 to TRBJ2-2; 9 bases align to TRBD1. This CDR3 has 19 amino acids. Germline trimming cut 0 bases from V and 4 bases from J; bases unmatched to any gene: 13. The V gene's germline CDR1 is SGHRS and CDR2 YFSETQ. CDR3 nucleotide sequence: TGCGCCAGCAGCTTGGGAAGGGCCACGGGACAGGGAATCACCGGGGAGCTGTTTTTT. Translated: CASSLGRATGQGITGELFF.

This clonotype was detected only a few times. For the CDR3, the DNA is TGTGCCAGCAGTTTACACAGGGGAGGGTCGGAGCAGTACTTC. Translation gives CASSLHRGGSEQYF. The genes are TRBV28 and TRBJ2-7; D may match TRBD1 or TRBD2 (7 bases each). V lost 2 bases and J 7 bases, leaving 15 bases between the germline ends. Germline CDR1 and CDR2: MDHEN and SYDVKM. The length of the CDR3 is 14 residues.

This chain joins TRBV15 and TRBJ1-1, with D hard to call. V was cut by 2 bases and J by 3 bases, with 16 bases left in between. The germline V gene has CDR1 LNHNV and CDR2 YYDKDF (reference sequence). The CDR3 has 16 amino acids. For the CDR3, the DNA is TGTGCCACCAGCAGACCTAGGGCAGGACCTGACACTGAAGCTTTCTTT. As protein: CATSRPRAGPDTEAFF.

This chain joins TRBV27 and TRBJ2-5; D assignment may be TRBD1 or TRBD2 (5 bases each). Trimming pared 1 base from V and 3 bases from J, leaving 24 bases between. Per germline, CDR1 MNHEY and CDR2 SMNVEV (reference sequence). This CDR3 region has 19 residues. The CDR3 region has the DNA TGTGCCAGCAGTTTATGGCCGCCCTGGGGGAGCCAGGGAAAAGAGACCCAGTACTTC. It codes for CASSLWPPWGSQGKETQYF.

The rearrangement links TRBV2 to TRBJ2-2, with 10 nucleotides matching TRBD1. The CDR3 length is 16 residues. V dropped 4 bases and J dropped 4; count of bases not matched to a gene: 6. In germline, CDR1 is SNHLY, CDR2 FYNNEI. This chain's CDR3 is CASSVGQGVLTGELFF. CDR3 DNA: TGTGCCAGCAGTGTTGGACAGGGGGTGCTCACCGGGGAGCTGTTTTTT.

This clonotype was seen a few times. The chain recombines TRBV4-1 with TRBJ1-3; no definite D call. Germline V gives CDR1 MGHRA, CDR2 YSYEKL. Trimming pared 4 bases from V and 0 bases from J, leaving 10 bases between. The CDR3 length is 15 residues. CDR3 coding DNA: TGCGCCAGCAGCCTCGTTTTCCCCTCTGGAAACACCATATATTTT. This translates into CASSLVFPSGNTIYF.

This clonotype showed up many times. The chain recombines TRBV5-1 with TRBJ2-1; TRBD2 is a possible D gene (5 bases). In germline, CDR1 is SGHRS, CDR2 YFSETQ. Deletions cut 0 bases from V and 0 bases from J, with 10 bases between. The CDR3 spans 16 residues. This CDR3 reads CASSLVGGSSYNEQFF. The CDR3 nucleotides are TGCGCCAGCAGCTTGGTTGGCGGGTCCTCCTACAATGAGCAGTTCTTC.

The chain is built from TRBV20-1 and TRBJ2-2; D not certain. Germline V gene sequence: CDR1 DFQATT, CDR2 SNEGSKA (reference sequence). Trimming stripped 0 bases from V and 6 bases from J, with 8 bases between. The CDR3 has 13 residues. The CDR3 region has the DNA TGCAGTGCTAGAGATTGGGCAGCCGGGGAGCTGTTTTTT. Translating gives CSARDWAAGELFF.

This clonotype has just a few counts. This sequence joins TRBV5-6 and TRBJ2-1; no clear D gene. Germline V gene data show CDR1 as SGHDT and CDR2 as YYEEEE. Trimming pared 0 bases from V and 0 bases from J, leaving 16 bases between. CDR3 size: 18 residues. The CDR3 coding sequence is TGTGCCAGCAGCTTGGTATTAGTGGCGTCGAGCTCCTACAATGAGCAGTTCTTC. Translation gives CASSLVLVASSSYNEQFF.

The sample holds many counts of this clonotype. The CDR3 loop reads CASSQTSGGANEQFF. The CDR3 DNA is TGTGCCAGCAGCCAAACTAGCGGGGGGGCCAATGAGCAGTTCTTC. This rearrangement joins TRBV7-3 to TRBJ2-1; 13 nucleotides agree with TRBD2. CDR1 is SGHTA, CDR2 FQGTGA, per germline. CDR3 size: 15 residues. V was clipped by 5 bases and J by 6 bases; unmatched bases: 4.

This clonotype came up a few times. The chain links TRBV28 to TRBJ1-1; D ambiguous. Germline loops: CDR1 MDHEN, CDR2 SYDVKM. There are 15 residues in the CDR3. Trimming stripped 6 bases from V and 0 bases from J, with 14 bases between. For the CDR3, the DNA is TGTGCCAGCAGCCCACATCGTATAATGAACACTGAAGCTTTCTTT. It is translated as CASSPHRIMNTEAFF.

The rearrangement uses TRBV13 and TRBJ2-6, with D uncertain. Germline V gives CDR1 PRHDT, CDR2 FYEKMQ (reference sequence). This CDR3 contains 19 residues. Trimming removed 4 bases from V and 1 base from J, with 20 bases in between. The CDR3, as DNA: TGTGCCAGCAGCTCCCAACCGGGCCAAAAAGAATCTGGGGCCAACGTCCTGACTTTC. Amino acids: CASSSQPGQKESGANVLTF.

CDR3 protein: CASSHAGTGEAEQYF. In DNA, the CDR3 is TGTGCCAGCAGTCACGCCGGGACAGGGGAGGCCGAGCAGTACTTC. This chain joins TRBV27 and TRBJ2-7; 10 bases are shared with TRBD1. Losses at the gene ends were 5 bases for V and 6 bases for J; bases not matched to a gene: 10. The CDR3 extends over 15 amino acids. Looked up from germline, CDR1 is MNHEY and CDR2 is SMNVEV (reference sequence).

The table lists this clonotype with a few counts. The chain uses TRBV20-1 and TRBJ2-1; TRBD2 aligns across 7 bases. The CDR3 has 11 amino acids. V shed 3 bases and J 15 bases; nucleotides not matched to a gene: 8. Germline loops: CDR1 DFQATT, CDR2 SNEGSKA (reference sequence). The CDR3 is CSASKGLPGFF. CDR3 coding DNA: TGCAGTGCTAGTAAGGGACTACCGGGGTTCTTC.

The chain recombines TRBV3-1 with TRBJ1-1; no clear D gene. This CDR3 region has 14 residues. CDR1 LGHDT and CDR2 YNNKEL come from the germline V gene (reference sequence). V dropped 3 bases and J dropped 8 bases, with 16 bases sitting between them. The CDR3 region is CASSHPGEGAEAFF. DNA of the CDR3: TGTGCCAGCAGCCACCCCGGGGAGGGTGCGGAAGCTTTCTTT.

CDR3 DNA: TGTGCCACCAGTGGACTACCCTTCTACAATGAGCAGTTCTTC. It is translated as CATSGLPFYNEQFF. V is TRBV24-1 and J is TRBJ2-1; possibly TRBD2 for D (5 bases). The germline V and J ends were trimmed by 5 bases and 3 bases, with 10 bases remaining between them. Germline V gene sequence: CDR1 KGHDR, CDR2 SFDVKD. The length of the CDR3 is 14 residues.